The table lists the clone carrying this T cell receptor (beta chain) with many counts. Other DNA sequences in this sample translate to the same CDR3. The PCR contained 60 Vbeta and 13 Jbeta primers. The protocol was immunoSEQ multiplex PCR, while the TCRdb copy is restricted to in-frame clones and leaves out a portion. The table lists some 150,000 clones, roughly 80% of them singletons. CDR3 length equals 15 residues. The V and J ends lost 1 base and 2 bases respectively, with 11 bases between them. CDR1 is SGHDN, CDR2 FVKESK, per germline. The data were taken from a study of cytomegalovirus exposure and HLA in healthy donors.

The sequence derives from a female donor in good health and CMV-seronegative. The chain combines TRBV14 with TRBJ1-1; tentative D call: TRBD1 (5 bases). Sequenced: PBMCs. The DNA for the CDR3 is TGTGCCAGCAGCCAAGCGGCGGGGGGTAACACTGAAGCTTTCTTT. Protein product: CASSQAAGGNTEAFF.